The 27 T cell receptor beta chains below were found in one sample sequenced in a study of control samples from healthy donors and cancer patients (dated by TCRdb to between 2020 and 2021). Library preparation employed the immunoSEQ multiplex PCR assay. TCRdb's version of the immuneACCESS table is confined to in-frame rearrangements and falls short of the full clone set. An unresolved V gene accounts for under half of the shortfall where checked; the remainder is of unknown origin. This sample is represented by about 140,000 clones; 75% to 90% of them were singletons. The ten largest make up just over 8.5% of the sample. Sequencing was done on a sample of blood. These receptors originate from a woman in her 30s in good health.

The V gene is TRBV5-6, the J gene TRBJ2-1; D is possibly TRBD2 (6 bases). CDR1 SGHDT and CDR2 YYEEEE come from the germline V gene. The V gene lost 4 bases and the J gene lost 0 bases, with 8 bases spanning the gap. The CDR3 consists of 14 residues. CDR3 coding DNA: TGTGCCAGCAGCGACGGGAGCTCCTACAATGAGCAGTTCTTC. As protein: CASSDGSSYNEQFF.

This chain connects TRBV27 to TRBJ2-5; 10 nucleotides match TRBD2. With 6 bases clipped from V and 4 bases from J, the junction kept 8 bases outside the gene matches. Germline CDR1 MNHEY, CDR2 SMNVEV (reference sequence). This CDR3 comprises 15 residues. The CDR3 reads CASSGSGRARETQYF. CDR3 coding DNA: TGTGCCAGCAGCGGAAGCGGGAGGGCCAGAGAGACCCAGTACTTC.

The chain employs TRBV5-1 and TRBJ2-3; 9 bases are shared with TRBD1. The germline V gene has CDR1 SGHRS and CDR2 YFSETQ. The CDR3 length is 15 residues. V gave up 5 bases and J gave up 0 bases; unmatched junction bases: 4. The CDR3 is CASSAGTGSTDTQYF. CDR3 DNA sequence: TGCGCCAGCAGTGCCGGGACAGGGAGCACAGATACGCAGTATTTT.

CDR3 nucleotides: TGTGCCAGCAGCTTGGGACGGAGGCAAGAGACCCAGTACTTC. It specifies CASSLGRRQETQYF. The rearrangement links TRBV7-3 to TRBJ2-5, with D perhaps assigned TRBD1 or TRBD2 (5 bases each). Germline CDR1 and CDR2: SGHTA and FQGTGA. The CDR3 consists of 14 residues. V gave up 3 bases and J gave up 2 bases, with 10 bases separating them. The entire variable domain, with the rest obtained from reference TRBV7-3 and TRBJ2-5, is as follows: GAGVSQTPSNKVTEKGKYVELRCDPISGHTALYWYRQSLGQGPEFLIYFQGTGAADDSGLPNDRFFAVRPEGSVSTLKIQRTERGDSAVYLCASSLGRRQETQYFGPGTRLLVL.

The chain couples TRBV10-3 to TRBJ2-2, with 10 bases matching TRBD2. Germline V gives CDR1 ENHRY, CDR2 SYGVKD. V lost 0 bases, J lost 8 bases, and 9 bases stayed unmatched. The CDR3 extends over 17 amino acids. The CDR3 is CAISESTSGKIGGELFF. CDR3 nucleotides: TGTGCCATCAGTGAGTCTACTAGCGGGAAGATCGGGGGGGAGCTGTTTTTT.

This rearrangement joins TRBV5-1 to TRBJ1-6, with D possibly being TRBD1 (5 bases). This CDR3 contains 14 residues. Germline V lookup: CDR1 SGHRS, CDR2 YFSETQ. Between the trimmed V and J ends, which lost 4 bases and 13 bases, there was a span of 18 bases. The CDR3 region has the DNA TGCGCCAGCAGCCCCGGGACGGGCAAGGGTCCCCTCCACTTT. This sequence encodes CASSPGTGKGPLHF.

The rearrangement joins TRBV6-5 to TRBJ2-3; D unresolved. Germline CDR1 reads MNHEY; CDR2 reads SVGAGI. Trimming pared 6 bases from V and 6 bases from J, leaving 10 bases between. The CDR3 runs to 12 residues. The CDR3 region is CASSSIGDTQYF. The CDR3 coding sequence is TGTGCCAGCAGCTCAATAGGGGATACGCAGTATTTT.

The rearrangement uses TRBV29-1 and TRBJ2-7; 9 bases align to TRBD1. V trimming: 1 base; J trimming: 5 bases; junction bases outside the gene matches: 6. The CDR3 totals 14 residues. Germline loops: CDR1 SQVTM, CDR2 ANQGSEA. CDR3 loop: CSVEVQDRGDEQYF. In DNA form, the CDR3 reads TGCAGCGTTGAAGTCCAGGACAGGGGAGACGAGCAGTACTTC.

The chain links TRBV6-1 to TRBJ2-1, with D unresolved. Germline CDR1 and CDR2: MNHNS and SASEGT. Trimming stripped 2 bases from V and 6 bases from J, with 5 bases between. The CDR3 consists of 12 residues. The CDR3 nucleotides read TGTGCCAGCAGTGAACGGGTCAATGAGCAGTTCTTC. Translated: CASSERVNEQFF.

In its sample, this clone was seen once. The chain has TRBV11-2 and TRBJ1-5, with 7 bases identical to TRBD1. CDR3 length equals 16 residues. After removal of 3 bases from V and 10 bases from J, the junction contained 15 bases not matched to a gene. Looked up from germline, CDR1 is SGHAT and CDR2 is FQNNGV. CDR3 DNA sequence: TGTGCCAGCAGCTTTGAAGGGGGCGCGCTTATGCGACCCCAGCATTTT. It is translated as CASSFEGGALMRPQHF.

V gene TRBV30 combines with J gene TRBJ2-2; 16 bases map to TRBD2. The V segment lost 2 bases and the J segment 1 base; nucleotides outside the gene matches: 10. The CDR3 contains 20 residues. Germline V gene data show CDR1 as GTSNPN and CDR2 as SVGIG (reference sequence). DNA for the CDR3: TGTGCCTGGAGTCCCCGGGGGACTAGCGGGAGGGCCTTGAACACCGGGGAGCTGTTTTTT. Its protein product is CAWSPRGTSGRALNTGELFF. The variable domain in full, completed from reference TRBV30 and TRBJ2-2, reads SQTIHQWPATLVQPVGSPLSLECTVEGTSNPNLYWYRQAAGRGLQLLFYSVGIGQISSEVPQNLSASRPQDRQFILSSKKLLLSDSGFYLCAWSPRGTSGRALNTGELFFGEGSRLTVL.

CDR3 nucleotide sequence: TGTGCCAGCAGCGAGCGACTGGGGCAGTTCTTC. This sequence encodes CASSERLGQFF. The chain uses TRBV7-9 and TRBJ2-1; D not resolved. This CDR3 region has 11 residues. Germline V gene data show CDR1 as SEHNR and CDR2 as FQNEAQ (reference sequence). V gave up 5 bases and J gave up 12 bases, with 11 bases separating them.

The gene calls are TRBV11-2 and TRBJ1-1; 7 bases fit TRBD1. CDR1 SGHAT and CDR2 FQNNGV come from the germline V gene. The junction had 9 bases not matched to a gene; V was cut back by 5 bases and J by 3 bases. The CDR3 spans 15 residues. DNA for the CDR3: TGTGCCAGCAGCCCCACCGGGGGGACAGACACTGAAGCTTTCTTT. Translating it yields CASSPTGGTDTEAFF.

As for this clone: The junction differs from germline at one of its ends, possibly a read error. Here the CDR3 DNA reads TGTGCCAGCAGGGAAGGCGTCGACGAGCAGTACTTC. Translating gives CASREGVDEQYF. This chain links TRBV2 with TRBJ2-7; D gene unclear. The length of the CDR3 is 12 residues. Germline V gene data show CDR1 as SNHLY and CDR2 as FYNNEI. The full variable domain, in which reference TRBV2 and TRBJ2-7 provide the parts outside the CDR3, is EPEVTQTPSHQVTQMGQEVILRCVPISNHLYFYWYRQILGQKVEFLVSFYNNEISEKSEIFDDQFSVERPDGSNFTLKIRSTKLEDSAMYFCASREGVDEQYFGPGTRLTVT.

This chain connects TRBV14 to TRBJ1-4, with 10 bases fitting TRBD1. V shed 6 bases and J 5 bases; nucleotides not matched to a gene: 9. This CDR3 comprises 16 residues. Germline CDR1 is SGHDN and CDR2 is FVKESK. The chain's CDR3 is CASSRPGQGWNEKLFF. DNA for the CDR3: TGTGCCAGCAGTCGTCCGGGACAGGGGTGGAATGAAAAACTGTTTTTT.

V usage is TRBV5-1 and J usage is TRBJ2-5, with 7 bases identical to TRBD1. The J segment lost 2 bases and the V segment lost 3 bases, leaving 7 bases of the junction unmatched. The CDR3 is made up of 15 amino acids. Germline V lookup: CDR1 SGHRS, CDR2 YFSETQ. CDR3 bases: TGCGCCAGCAGCTCGATGGGACAGAGACAAGAGACCCAGTACTTC. It is translated as CASSSMGQRQETQYF. Full variable domain (outside the CDR3, taken from reference TRBV5-1 and TRBJ2-5): KAGVTQTPRYLIKTRGQQVTLSCSPISGHRSVSWYQQTPGQGLQFLFEYFSETQRNKGNFPGRFSGRQFSNSRSEMNVSTLELGDSALYLCASSSMGQRQETQYFGPGTRLLVL.

V usage is TRBV18 and J usage is TRBJ2-1; a weak D match, TRBD1 (6 bases). CDR1 is KGHSH and CDR2 is LQKENI in the germline V gene. V was cut by 5 bases and J by 6 bases, with 8 bases left in between. CDR3 length: 12 residues. The chain's CDR3 is CASSGQRNEQFF. CDR3 in DNA: TGTGCCAGCTCAGGACAGCGCAATGAGCAGTTCTTC. Supplemented by reference TRBV18 and TRBJ2-1, the full variable domain reads NAGVMQNPRHLVRRRGQEARLRCSPMKGHSHVYWYRQLPEEGLKFMVYLQKENIIDESGMPKERFSAEFPKEGPSILRIQQVVRGDSAAYFCASSGQRNEQFFGPGTRLTVL.

This clone was seen more than once but under ten times. A read error may account for a junction end that differs from germline. The chain employs TRBV7-7 and TRBJ1-4, with TRBD1 matching over 10 bases. In germline, CDR1 is SSHAT, CDR2 FNYEAQ (reference sequence). The CDR3 loop spans 20 amino acids. As DNA, the CDR3 is TGTGCTAGCAGCCCCCTCCCGGGACAGGGGATTTCTGCAACTAATGAAAAACTGTTTTTT. As protein: CASSPLPGQGISATNEKLFF.

The rearrangement links TRBV30 to TRBJ1-1, with D tentatively TRBD1 (5 bases). Trimming stripped 2 bases from V and 7 bases from J, with 14 bases between. The CDR3 runs to 13 residues. In germline, CDR1 is GTSNPN, CDR2 SVGIG (reference sequence). CDR3 sequence reads: CAWSPQGWGEAFF. The CDR3 nucleotides are TGTGCCTGGAGTCCTCAGGGTTGGGGTGAAGCTTTCTTT.

The CDR3 DNA reads as TGTGCCAGCAGCAATTCCGGGGTGGAGACCCAGTACTTC. Translated, it gives CASSNSGVETQYF. The chain uses TRBV5-4 and TRBJ2-5, with D maybe TRBD2 (5 bases). The CDR3 has 13 residues. Germline CDR1 is SGHNT and CDR2 is YYREEE (reference sequence). Trimming stripped 4 bases from V and 5 bases from J, with 12 bases between.

This rearrangement joins TRBV14 to TRBJ2-5; tentative D call: TRBD2 (6 bases). Trimming cost V 4 bases and J 7 bases, with 13 bases left between them. This CDR3 has 13 amino acids. Germline CDR1 and CDR2: SGHDN and FVKESK. CDR3 in DNA: TGTGCCAGCAGCCGCGGGACGGCTGGGACCCAGTACTTC. Its translation: CASSRGTAGTQYF.

This chain connects TRBV18 to TRBJ2-1; D perhaps matches TRBD2 (6 bases). Germline loops: CDR1 KGHSH, CDR2 LQKENI. The CDR3 loop spans 15 amino acids. Trimming cost V 2 bases and J 0 bases, with 8 bases left between them. CDR3 sequence (DNA): TGTGCCAGCTCACCAGAGACTAGCTCCTACAATGAGCAGTTCTTC. The encoded protein is CASSPETSSYNEQFF.

This chain links TRBV30 with TRBJ2-2, with D possibly TRBD1 on 5 matching bases. Germline V gene sequence: CDR1 GTSNPN, CDR2 SVGIG (reference sequence). Trimming stripped 0 bases from V and 7 bases from J, with 9 bases between. This CDR3 contains 13 residues. The CDR3 sequence is CAWSVIGVGELFF. The CDR3 DNA sequence: TGTGCCTGGAGTGTAATAGGGGTCGGGGAGCTGTTTTTT.

The chain uses TRBV7-9 and TRBJ1-3, with TRBD1 matching 7 bases. CDR3 size: 15 residues. Per germline, CDR1 SEHNR and CDR2 FQNEAQ (reference sequence). The junction had 7 bases not matched to a gene; V was cut back by 5 bases and J by 3 bases. The CDR3 protein is CASSRTGTVGNTIYF. The CDR3 nucleotides are TGTGCCAGCAGCCGAACTGGGACAGTTGGAAACACCATATATTTT.

This clone was observed a single time. The chain has TRBV5-1 and TRBJ2-1, with D maybe TRBD2 (5 bases). CDR3 length equals 16 residues. Germline V lookup: CDR1 SGHRS, CDR2 YFSETQ. The V and J ends lost 2 bases and 6 bases respectively, with 18 bases between them. DNA of the CDR3: TGCGCCAGCAGCTTAGGGAGCGTCCCCAGGCTCAATGAGCAGTTCTTC. Protein sequence: CASSLGSVPRLNEQFF.

The chain links TRBV6-6 to TRBJ1-5, with D unclear. CDR1 and CDR2 from the germline V gene are MNHNY and SVGAGI (reference sequence). The length of the CDR3 is 13 residues. V lost 6 bases and J 7 bases, leaving 13 bases between the germline ends. As DNA, the CDR3 is TGTGCCAGCAGCCCCCTGGGTATACAGCCCCAGCATTTT. It encodes CASSPLGIQPQHF.

V usage is TRBV19 and J usage is TRBJ2-7, with D tentatively TRBD1 (5 bases). This CDR3 has 11 residues. V was clipped by 8 bases and J by 6 bases, with 11 bases between them. Looked up from germline, CDR1 is LNHDA and CDR2 is SQIVND (reference sequence). The CDR3 region is CASGQGFEQYF. CDR3 nucleotide sequence: TGTGCCAGTGGGCAGGGATTCGAGCAGTACTTC.